Below are 30 T cell receptor beta chains sequenced from a single sample in a study of blood T cell repertoires in COVID-19. Only in-frame clones appear in the TCRdb table, and some are missing; sequencing was by immunoSEQ multiplex PCR. This sample yields 200,000 to 300,000 clones, of which around 83% are seen a single time; more than 7% belongs to the top ten. What was sequenced was peripheral blood. The receptors shown here come from a man older than 75 with acute or convalescent COVID-19.

The chain is built from TRBV28 and TRBJ1-4; possibly TRBD1 for D (5 bases). Looked up from germline, CDR1 is MDHEN and CDR2 is SYDVKM. The CDR3 consists of 15 residues. V gave up 5 bases and J gave up 4 bases, with 14 bases separating them. CDR3 bases: TGTGCCAGCAGTGGGCGACAGCCGAATAATGAAAAACTGTTTTTT. Amino acid sequence: CASSGRQPNNEKLFF. The variable domain in full, with the rest retrieved from reference TRBV28 and TRBJ1-4, is DVKVTQSSRYLVKRTGEKVFLECVQDMDHENMFWYRQDPGLGLRLIYFSYDVKMKEKGDIPEGYSVSREKKERFSLILESASTNQTSMYLCASSGRQPNNEKLFFGSGTQLSVL.

V gene TRBV24-1 combines with J gene TRBJ2-7; D not resolved. The CDR3 covers 15 residues. Deletions cut 4 bases from V and 2 bases from J, with 14 bases between. Germline lookup yields CDR1 KGHDR and CDR2 SFDVKD. The CDR3 loop reads CATSDPAVRPYEQYF. The CDR3, as DNA: TGTGCCACCAGTGACCCCGCGGTGAGGCCCTACGAGCAGTACTTC.

The chain links TRBV20-1 to TRBJ1-3, with D possibly matching TRBD1 (6 bases). This CDR3 contains 14 residues. Germline assignment: CDR1 DFQATT and CDR2 SNEGSKA (reference sequence). V lost 3 bases and J lost 4, with 13 bases in between. The CDR3 reads CSASIGGAGNTIYF. CDR3 DNA sequence: TGCAGTGCTAGTATCGGGGGGGCAGGAAACACCATATATTTT.

The genes are TRBV28 and TRBJ1-5; D is ambiguous. This CDR3 region has 12 residues. The germline V gene has CDR1 MDHEN and CDR2 SYDVKM. V lost 6 bases and J lost 0, with 3 bases in between. CDR3 sequence (DNA): TGTGCCAGCAGCTATAGCAATCAGCCCCAGCATTTT. Translated: CASSYSNQPQHF.

With regard to this clone: Relative to the germline gene, one junction end is altered; a read error may explain this. The chain couples TRBV10-1 to TRBJ2-1, with D maybe TRBD2 (6 bases). Germline CDR1 is WNHNN and CDR2 is SYGVQD (reference sequence). CDR3 length equals 13 residues. CDR3 region: CASSRDSYNDQFF. Written as DNA, the CDR3 is TGCGCCAGCAGTCGGGACTCCTACAATGATCAGTTCTTC.

V is TRBV5-6 and J is TRBJ2-3, with D tentatively TRBD1 (6 bases). The CDR3 extends over 14 amino acids. Trimming removed 2 bases at V and 4 bases at J, with 11 bases between. Germline V gives CDR1 SGHDT, CDR2 YYEEEE. The CDR3 nucleotides read TGTGCCAGCAGCTTACTAACAGGGCCAGATACGCAGTATTTT. Its translation is CASSLLTGPDTQYF.

This rearrangement joins TRBV5-6 to TRBJ2-7; TRBD1 aligns across 9 bases. This CDR3 is built from 14 residues. Germline CDR1 reads SGHDT; CDR2 reads YYEEEE. V was clipped by 4 bases and J by 6 bases; unmatched bases: 8. CDR3 protein: CASSTGTGNTEQYF. Written as DNA, the CDR3 is TGTGCCAGCAGCACTGGGACAGGGAACACCGAGCAGTACTTC.

This sequence joins TRBV28 and TRBJ1-6; D unresolved. V lost 3 bases and J lost 12, with 6 bases in between. CDR3 length equals 11 residues. Germline CDR1 reads MDHEN; CDR2 reads SYDVKM. The DNA of the CDR3 is TGTGCCAGCAGTTTTAAGCTACCCCTCCACTTT. Translating it yields CASSFKLPLHF.

The CDR3 DNA sequence: TGCGCCAGCAGCAGGGACTGGGGCGTGGATGAGCAGTTCTTC. As protein: CASSRDWGVDEQFF. The chain recombines TRBV5-1 with TRBJ2-1; D may be TRBD2 (6 bases). Germline loops: CDR1 SGHRS, CDR2 YFSETQ. V dropped 4 bases and J dropped 8 bases, with 16 bases sitting between them. The CDR3 runs to 14 residues. Using reference TRBV5-1 and TRBJ2-1 for the parts outside the CDR3, the full variable domain is KAGVTQTPRYLIKTRGQQVTLSCSPISGHRSVSWYQQTPGQGLQFLFEYFSETQRNKGNFPGRFSGRQFSNSRSEMNVSTLELGDSALYLCASSRDWGVDEQFFGPGTRLTVL.

This clone has a single count. V and J are TRBV5-1 and TRBJ1-2; 8 nucleotides line up with TRBD1. CDR3 length: 14 residues. V was pared by 4 bases and J by 4 bases, with 6 bases of the junction left unmatched. Germline CDR1 and CDR2: SGHRS and YFSETQ. CDR3 sequence (DNA): TGCGCCAGCAGCCCCCAACAGGGGGGCTATGGCTACACCTTC. It yields the protein CASSPQQGGYGYTF.

A few counts support this clone. The rearrangement joins TRBV4-1 to TRBJ1-4, with D uncertain. The germline gives CDR1 MGHRA, CDR2 YSYEKL. This CDR3 has 18 residues. The V and J ends lost 0 bases and 3 bases respectively, with 17 bases between them. The CDR3 is CASSQDGVGVLSNEKLFF. Here the CDR3 DNA reads TGCGCCAGCAGCCAAGATGGCGTCGGGGTCCTCTCTAATGAAAAACTGTTTTTT.

This clone was seen only a few times. CDR3: CASSSRYATGSLGNTIYF. CDR3 coding DNA: TGTGCCAGCAGCTCACGATACGCTACAGGGAGCCTCGGAAACACCATATATTTT. The chain has TRBV9 and TRBJ1-3; D may be TRBD1 (6 bases). There are 18 residues in the CDR3. Germline loops: CDR1 SGDLS, CDR2 YYNGEE. V shed 4 bases and J shed 4 bases, with 24 bases lying between them.

In this sample, this clone turned up many times. The V gene is TRBV7-9, the J gene TRBJ2-1, with D perhaps TRBD2 (5 bases). The V end lost 5 bases, the J end lost 12 bases, and 11 bases lay between the germline ends. The CDR3 loop spans 11 amino acids. CDR1 SEHNR and CDR2 FQNEAQ come from the germline V gene (reference sequence). CDR3 bases: TGTGCCAGCAGCCTGGACTCGGGGCAGTTCTTC. This sequence encodes CASSLDSGQFF.

On this clone: At the DNA level, this CDR3 is encoded by other sequences in the same sample as well. The rearrangement links TRBV18 to TRBJ2-7, with D uncertain. V was trimmed by 3 bases and J by 0 bases, leaving 6 bases between them. The CDR3 length is 13 residues. The V gene's germline CDR1 is KGHSH and CDR2 LQKENI. CDR3 sequence (DNA): TGTGCCAGCTCACCGCCTAGCTCCTACGAGCAGTACTTC. Translation: CASSPPSSYEQYF.

V and J are TRBV5-5 and TRBJ1-2; tentatively, D is TRBD1 (6 bases). Germline loops: CDR1 SGHKS, CDR2 YYEKEE (reference sequence). The CDR3 length is 15 residues. Trimming removed 4 bases at V and 2 bases at J, with 15 bases between. CDR3 sequence: CASSPPGHPNYGYTF. The CDR3 DNA reads TGTGCCAGCAGCCCTCCGGGACACCCCAACTATGGCTACACCTTC.

Concerning this clone itself: Distinct nucleotide sequences in the sample also encode this CDR3. V and J are TRBV27 and TRBJ1-1, with D perhaps matching TRBD1 (6 bases). The CDR3 consists of 14 residues. The V gene's germline CDR1 is MNHEY and CDR2 SMNVEV (reference sequence). Trimming cost V 5 bases and J 1 base, with 11 bases left between them. DNA for the CDR3: TGTGCCAGCAGTCGGGGGGGCCGGAACACTGAAGCTTTCTTT. Translation gives CASSRGGRNTEAFF.

This rearrangement joins TRBV12-5 to TRBJ2-7; 7 positions agree with TRBD1. Germline trimming cut 6 bases from V and 3 bases from J; bases unmatched to any gene: 8. This CDR3 contains 14 residues. CDR1 LGHNT and CDR2 FRNRAP come from the germline V gene. The CDR3 nucleotides are TGTGCTAGTGGCCCCCCAGGGGGTTTCTACGAGCAGTACTTC. It encodes CASGPPGGFYEQYF.

The chain couples TRBV7-2 to TRBJ2-7; the D gene is possibly TRBD1 (6 bases). Looked up from germline, CDR1 is SGHTA and CDR2 is FQGNSA. The CDR3 covers 15 residues. V was trimmed by 2 bases and J by 0 bases, leaving 11 bases between them. The CDR3 sequence: CASSLIGQSSYEQYF. CDR3 DNA: TGTGCCAGCAGCTTAATAGGACAGAGCTCCTACGAGCAGTACTTC.

The V gene is TRBV7-2, the J gene TRBJ2-1; 8 bases agree with TRBD2. The germline V gene encodes CDR1 SGHTA and CDR2 FQGNSA. Trimming at V came to 5 bases and at J to 6 bases, leaving 9 bases not matched to a gene. The length of the CDR3 is 15 residues. The CDR3 region has the DNA TGTGCCAGCAGCGCCCCCGGGGGGGGTGGCAATGAGCAGTTCTTC. Translated, it gives CASSAPGGGGNEQFF. Together with reference TRBV7-2 and TRBJ2-1, the CDR3 gives the full variable domain: GAGVSQSPSNKVTEKGKDVELRCDPISGHTALYWYRQSLGQGLEFLIYFQGNSAPDKSGLPSDRFSAERTGGSVSTLTIQRTQQEDSAVYLCASSAPGGGGNEQFFGPGTRLTVL.

This clone was counted once. V gene TRBV19 combines with J gene TRBJ2-2, with 9 bases fitting TRBD1. The CDR3 is 15 residues long. The ends lost 6 bases at V and 7 bases at J; junction bases unmatched: 9. Germline lookup yields CDR1 LNHDA and CDR2 SQIVND (reference sequence). In DNA, the CDR3 is TGTGCCAGTAGGAGTCGACAGGGGGAGGACGGGGAGCTGTTTTTT. This codes for CASRSRQGEDGELFF.

The chain employs TRBV10-3 and TRBJ2-7; possibly TRBD1 for D (5 bases). CDR3 length equals 12 residues. Germline V CDR1 and CDR2: ENHRY, SYGVKD. The V end lost 10 bases, the J end lost 3 bases, and 13 bases lay between the germline ends. The CDR3, as DNA: TGTGCCACTGCGACAGAGGTCTACGAGCAGTACTTC. Its protein is CATATEVYEQYF.

The chain couples TRBV2 to TRBJ1-5, with D tentatively TRBD1 (5 bases). The CDR3 loop spans 13 amino acids. From germline, CDR1 is SNHLY and CDR2 FYNNEI. Trimming pared 6 bases from V and 1 base from J, leaving 7 bases between. The CDR3 loop is CASSRQSNQPQHF. CDR3 nucleotide sequence: TGTGCCAGCAGCCGACAGAGCAATCAGCCCCAGCATTTT.

The V and J genes are TRBV6-5 and TRBJ1-2; 9 nucleotides match TRBD1. Trimming removed 6 bases from V and 4 bases from J; junction bases left unmatched: 6. The CDR3 is 14 amino acids. CDR1 and CDR2 from the germline V gene are MNHEY and SVGAGI. CDR3 protein: CASRYRGQPYGYTF. The CDR3 nucleotides read TGTGCCAGCAGATACAGGGGGCAACCCTATGGCTACACCTTC.

V and J are TRBV28 and TRBJ2-7; 8 nucleotides align to TRBD2. Germline V CDR1 and CDR2: MDHEN, SYDVKM. The CDR3 runs to 17 residues. Trimming removed 4 bases from V and 1 base from J; junction bases left unmatched: 12. CDR3 nucleotide sequence: TGTGCCAGCAGTTCTCCCGGGTACCGGGGGGGGTCCTACGAGCAGTACTTC. Residues: CASSSPGYRGGSYEQYF. Looking up the rest from reference TRBV28 and TRBJ2-7 gives the full variable domain: DVKVTQSSRYLVKRTGEKVFLECVQDMDHENMFWYRQDPGLGLRLIYFSYDVKMKEKGDIPEGYSVSREKKERFSLILESASTNQTSMYLCASSSPGYRGGSYEQYFGPGTRLTVT.

This chain links TRBV19 with TRBJ2-5, with a tentative D call TRBD2 (7 bases). The V end lost 2 bases, the J end lost 2 bases, and 24 bases lay between the germline ends. The CDR3 sequence is 19 residues long. The V gene's germline CDR1 is LNHDA and CDR2 SQIVND (reference sequence). The CDR3 here is CASSIRGHTRGGGQETQYF. CDR3 DNA sequence: TGTGCCAGTAGTATAAGGGGACACACCCGTGGGGGGGGACAAGAGACCCAGTACTTC.

Here the CDR3 reads CASSLAAGSTTEAFF. The CDR3 DNA follows: TGCGCCAGCAGCTTGGCCGCAGGCTCGACCACTGAAGCTTTCTTT. The genes are TRBV5-1 and TRBJ1-1; D not certain. Trimming pared 0 bases from V and 4 bases from J, leaving 13 bases between. The CDR3 has 15 amino acids. Germline V gene sequence: CDR1 SGHRS, CDR2 YFSETQ.

V is TRBV5-5 and J is TRBJ1-3; D might be TRBD1 (6 bases). The V gene's germline CDR1 is SGHKS and CDR2 YYEKEE (reference sequence). The CDR3 contains 16 residues. The V and J ends lost 5 bases and 6 bases respectively, with 21 bases between them. The CDR3 coding sequence is TGTGCCAGCAGTGTAACCCACGCAGGGGTCGAAAACACCATATATTTT. This encodes CASSVTHAGVENTIYF. Filled out from reference TRBV5-5 and TRBJ1-3, the complete variable domain reads DAGVTQSPTHLIKTRGQQVTLRCSPISGHKSVSWYQQVLGQGPQFIFQYYEKEERGRGNFPDRFSARQFPNYSSELNVNALLLGDSALYLCASSVTHAGVENTIYFGEGSWLTVV.

The chain joins TRBV5-4 to TRBJ1-5; tentative D call: TRBD1 (6 bases). V shed 1 base and J shed 0 bases, with 11 bases lying between them. The germline V gene has CDR1 SGHNT and CDR2 YYREEE (reference sequence). The CDR3 length is 16 residues. CDR3 in DNA: TGTGCCAGCAGCTTGACAGGGAAGGGTAGCAATCAGCCCCAGCATTTT. This codes for CASSLTGKGSNQPQHF.

The rearrangement joins TRBV3-1 (or the pseudogene TRBV3-2) to TRBJ1-4; perhaps TRBD1 as D (5 bases). The germline CDR1 and CDR2 sequences are LGHDT and YNNKEL (reference sequence). This CDR3 comprises 18 residues. V lost 0 bases, J lost 4 bases, and 18 bases lay in between. CDR3 nucleotides: TGTGCCAGCAGCCAAGAGGGCCTAGATCGGGGGATTAATGAAAAACTGTTTTTT. This translates into CASSQEGLDRGINEKLFF.

This clone was picked up a small number of times. Other nucleotide sequences from this sample produce the same CDR3. V gene TRBV28 combines with J gene TRBJ1-2, with no clear D. V was clipped by 5 bases and J by 2 bases, with 3 bases between them. Germline V lookup: CDR1 MDHEN, CDR2 SYDVKM. This CDR3 is built from 11 residues. CDR3 region: CASSINYGYTF. CDR3 DNA sequence: TGTGCCAGCAGTATAAACTATGGCTACACCTTC.